The clone carrying this T cell receptor (beta chain) has just a few counts. What it binds is unknown. This table comes from immunoSEQ multiplex PCR, and its TCRdb copy is limited to in-frame clones, with some not included. Of around 35,000 clones in the sample, under 70% were seen once. ViraFEST assay sequencing came after antigen-specific CD4+ T cells were expanded with viral peptide pools. Having been cultured for under twelve days, the cells underwent CD4+ T cell isolation. Negative nucleocapsid antibody tests before and after vaccination confirmed no previous SARS-CoV-2 infection. This CDR3 has 15 residues. From germline, CDR1 is MGHDK and CDR2 SYGVNS. Trimming shortened V by 4 bases and J by 2 bases, and 12 bases separated the two germline ends. The source of the sample is a study of vaccination effects on CD4 cells after COVID-19. The wider study: Participants completed two doses of the BNT162b2 or mRNA-1273 vaccine. General study results and limits: Sampling in the study covered few convalescent patients and included no early post-infection timepoints.

The chain recombines TRBV25-1 with TRBJ2-1; a weak D match, TRBD2 (7 bases). The sequencing used CD4+ T cells from PBMCs cultured with HCoV-OC43 spike peptides, collected before COVID-19 vaccination. Indicated subset: HCoV-OC43 spike overlapping peptide pool stimulation. This receptor was identified in a human donor who received a COVID-19 vaccine. CDR3 amino acids: CASSGVGGPYNEQFF. In DNA, the CDR3 is TGTGCCAGCAGTGGGGTGGGGGGGCCCTACAATGAGCAGTTCTTC.